The 19 T cell receptor beta chains below come from one sample, sequenced in a study of T cells in women clearing cervical HPV infection. Data came from immunoSEQ multiplex PCR; TCRdb stores just in-frame clones and leaves some out. The listing contains about 21,000 clones. Sequenced input: blood buffy coat. These receptor sequences come from a woman aged 18 to 75 with a cervical HPV16 infection that either progressed to CIN3+ or cleared (not recorded which).

In regard to this clone: Read data end 3 residues before the CDR3 end; the end is taken from the germline J gene. The J gene is TRBJ2-3, the V gene TRBV18; D remains ambiguous. The V gene's germline CDR1 is KGHSH and CDR2 LQKENI. Trimming removed 2 bases at V and 0 bases at J, with 9 bases between. The CDR3 is 15 amino acids. The DNA read from the CDR3 is TGTGCCAGCTCACCAAAGATAGCTAGCACAGATACG. It codes for CASSPKIASTDT. From start to end, the CDR3 is CASSPKIASTDTQYF. Combining the CDR3 with reference TRBV18 and TRBJ2-3 gives the whole variable domain NAGVMQNPRHLVRRRGQEARLRCSPMKGHSHVYWYRQLPEEGLKFMVYLQKENIIDESGMPKERFSAEFPKEGPSILRIQQVVRGDSAAYFCASSPKIASTDTQYFGPGTRLTVL.

The sequenced part of the CDR3 DNA is TGTGCCAGCAGCTCCCCGAGAGGGTTAGGTGAA. Residues: CASSSPRGLGE. The whole CDR3 reads CASSSPRGLGEAFF. The chain joins TRBV11-2 to TRBJ1-1; the D is unclear. The missing CDR3 end, 3 residues past where the read stops, is filled in from the germline J gene. The V and J ends lost 4 bases and 7 bases respectively, with 16 bases between them. Germline CDR1 is SGHAT and CDR2 is FQNNGV. The CDR3 consists of 14 residues. The full variable domain, completed using reference TRBV11-2 and TRBJ1-1, is EAGVAQSPRYKIIEKRQSVAFWCNPISGHATLYWYQQILGQGPKLLIQFQNNGVVDDSQLPKDRFSAERLKGVDSTLKIQPAKLEDSAVYLCASSSPRGLGEAFFGQGTRLTVV.

Points on this clone: The read halts 3 residues ahead of the CDR3 end, with the missing end drawn from the germline J gene. This chain joins TRBV20-1 and TRBJ2-6; 8 bases map to TRBD1. This CDR3 comprises 17 residues. V shed 3 bases and J 4 bases; nucleotides not matched to a gene: 11. Germline-derived CDR1 and CDR2 are DFQATT and SNEGSKA (reference sequence). CDR3 region: CSASMDRAPRGANVLTF. CDR3 bases read: TGCAGTGCTAGTATGGACAGGGCCCCTAGGGGGGCCAACGTC.

On this clone: The CDR3 goes on 3 residues after the read ends, and that part is filled in from the germline J gene. The rearrangement links TRBV19 to TRBJ1-4; no definite D call. Germline CDR1 is LNHDA and CDR2 is SQIVND (reference sequence). The CDR3 sequence is 14 residues long. V lost 3 bases to trimming and J lost 4 bases, with 9 bases between them. CDR3 in amino acids: CASSMNSYNEKLFF. Partial CDR3 DNA: TGTGCCAGTAGTATGAACAGTTATAATGAAAAA.

Remarks on this clone: Coverage ceases 3 residues before the CDR3 finishes, and the germline J gene fills in the end. The V call is TRBV20-1, the J call TRBJ2-1, with 9 bases matching TRBD2. CDR1 and CDR2 from the germline V gene are DFQATT and SNEGSKA (reference sequence). This CDR3 is built from 15 residues. V shed 5 bases and J 3 bases; nucleotides not matched to a gene: 8. The sequenced part of the CDR3 DNA is TGCAGTGCTGGGGGGCCTAGCGGGATCTACAATGAG. As protein: CSAGGPSGIYNE. The entire CDR3 protein reads CSAGGPSGIYNEQFF.

On this clone itself: The DNA ends 3 residues before the CDR3 does, and the rest of the CDR3 is filled in from the germline J gene. The chain links TRBV19 to TRBJ2-1; 8 bases match TRBD2. This CDR3 has 15 residues. The V segment lost 6 bases and the J segment 0 bases; nucleotides outside the gene matches: 4. Germline assignment: CDR1 LNHDA and CDR2 SQIVND (reference sequence). The CDR3 bases that were read are TGTGCCAGTAGCCGGGGGGGTAGCTCCTACAATGAG. This gives the protein CASSRGGSSYNE. The entire CDR3 is CASSRGGSSYNEQFF.

Note on this clone: The sequenced fragment ends 3 residues before the CDR3 boundary, so the rest is inferred from the germline J gene. The chain couples TRBV19 to TRBJ2-7; TRBD1 aligns across 9 bases. Germline CDR1 is LNHDA and CDR2 is SQIVND (reference sequence). V lost 5 bases, J lost 3 bases, and 5 bases stayed unmatched. The CDR3 spans 14 residues. The CDR3 DNA, read in part, is TGTGCCAGTAGTTCTGGGACAGGGTACTACGAG. Translated: CASSSGTGYYE. The entire CDR3 protein is CASSSGTGYYEQYF.

Details on this clone: The CDR3 end falls 3 residues outside the read, so it is completed with the germline J gene. This sequence joins TRBV13 and TRBJ2-1; 10 positions match TRBD2. Trimming at V came to 5 bases and at J to 5 bases, leaving 6 bases not matched to a gene. The CDR3 is made up of 15 amino acids. CDR1 and CDR2 (germline): PRHDT, FYEKMQ (reference sequence). Partial CDR3 DNA: TGTGCCAGCAGCCGTGGGACTAGCGACAACAATGAG. Amino acids: CASSRGTSDNNE. The CDR3, in full, reads CASSRGTSDNNEQFF.

CDR3 region: CASSSGQPRNEAFF. The sequenced CDR3 bases are TGCGCCAGCAGCTCGGGACAGCCCCGTAATGAA. The chain recombines TRBV5-1 with TRBJ1-1, with 7 positions matching TRBD1. From the germline J gene comes the end of the CDR3, since the read stops 3 residues before it. Trimming removed 3 bases from V and 7 bases from J; junction bases left unmatched: 9. The length of the CDR3 is 14 residues. Looked up from germline, CDR1 is SGHRS and CDR2 is YFSETQ.

Concerning this clone itself: Read data end 3 residues before the CDR3 end; the end is taken from the germline J gene. This rearrangement joins TRBV30 to TRBJ2-1, with D tentatively TRBD1 (5 bases). Germline-derived CDR1 and CDR2 are GTSNPN and SVGIG (reference sequence). The CDR3 covers 16 residues. V was trimmed by 2 bases and J by 4 bases, leaving 18 bases between them. The CDR3 bases that were read are TGTGCCTGGAGTAATCCCCTGATGAACAGGTACAATGAG. Amino acids: CAWSNPLMNRYNE. The entire CDR3 protein is CAWSNPLMNRYNEQFF.

In regard to this clone: The missing CDR3 end, 3 residues past where the read stops, is filled in from the germline J gene. The genes are TRBV6-1 and TRBJ1-5; the D gene is possibly TRBD1 (6 bases). CDR3 length: 15 residues. V lost 0 bases, J lost 0 bases, and 6 bases lay in between. The germline V gene encodes CDR1 MNHNS and CDR2 SASEGT. The CDR3 is CASSEAGHSNQPQHF. The CDR3 bases that were read are TGTGCCAGCAGTGAAGCGGGACATAGCAATCAGCCC.

CDR3 in amino acids: CASSLTGGEETQYF. CDR3 bases read: TGCGCCAGCAGCTTGACAGGGGGGGAGGAGACC. The V gene is TRBV5-1, the J gene TRBJ2-5, with D perhaps matching TRBD1 (8 bases). The CDR3 goes on 3 residues after the read ends, and that part is filled in from the germline J gene. The CDR3 consists of 14 residues. Between the trimmed V and J ends, which lost 1 base and 5 bases, there was a span of 12 bases. Per germline, CDR1 SGHRS and CDR2 YFSETQ.

In regard to this clone: The read ends 3 residues early relative to the CDR3; the germline J gene fills the gap. J is TRBJ1-2 and V is TRBV7-8, with D possibly being TRBD1 (6 bases). V was trimmed by 5 bases and J by 4 bases, leaving 14 bases between them. There are 14 residues in the CDR3. CDR1 SGHVS and CDR2 FQNEAQ come from the germline V gene. The chain's CDR3 is CASSLAGGVYGYTF. The CDR3 bases that were read are TGTGCCAGCAGCCTGGCGGGGGGCGTCTATGGC.

The sequenced part of the CDR3 DNA is TGTGCCAGCAGCCAGAGCTCTGGGGCCAACGTC. As protein: CASSQSSGANV. The CDR3, in full, reads CASSQSSGANVLTF. This chain uses TRBV11-2 with TRBJ2-6, with D unresolved. The read is 3 residues too short to cover the CDR3 end, so that end is filled in from the germline J gene. Germline CDR1 reads SGHAT; CDR2 reads FQNNGV. The CDR3 spans 14 residues. V gave up 5 bases and J gave up 0 bases, with 5 bases separating them.

Comments on this clone: The sequence runs out 3 residues before the end of the CDR3; the remainder is reconstructed from the germline J gene. The J gene is TRBJ2-5, the V gene TRBV5-1, with TRBD2 matching 16 bases. Germline values: CDR1 SGHRS, CDR2 YFSETQ. The CDR3 spans 17 residues. Losses at the gene ends were 4 bases for V and 4 bases for J; bases not matched to a gene: 7. Incomplete CDR3 DNA: TGCGCCAGCAGCGGGGGACTAGCGGGAGGGCCGGGAGAGACC. This translates into CASSGGLAGGPGET. The whole CDR3 is CASSGGLAGGPGETQYF.

About this clone: The read gets to within 3 residues of the CDR3 end, and the germline J gene fills in the rest. The chain uses TRBV7-2 and TRBJ2-7, with D possibly being TRBD1 (5 bases). The germline V gene has CDR1 SGHTA and CDR2 FQGNSA. Trimming took off 5 bases at V and 1 base at J, with 15 bases between the two ends. The CDR3 runs 15 residues. The sequenced part of the CDR3 DNA is TGTGCCAGCAGCCCTTCAGGGCAAGTGTCCTACGAG. Translated, it gives CASSPSGQVSYE. The full CDR3 is CASSPSGQVSYEQYF.

A remark on this clone: The read falls 3 residues short of the CDR3 end, and the missing part is taken from the germline J gene. V is TRBV20-1 and J is TRBJ2-3; 10 nucleotides match TRBD2. This CDR3 is 17 amino acids long. From germline, CDR1 is DFQATT and CDR2 SNEGSKA (reference sequence). The junction had 6 bases not matched to a gene; V was cut back by 0 bases and J by 0 bases. This CDR3 is CSARDLAGAGSTDTQYF. Partial CDR3 DNA: TGCAGTGCTAGAGACCTAGCGGGAGCAGGGAGCACAGATACG.

Concerning this clone itself: Sequencing ends 3 residues short of the CDR3 end; the germline J gene provides the rest. The chain is built from TRBV20-1 and TRBJ2-1; 13 bases are shared with TRBD2. CDR3 length: 14 amino acids. J lost 4 bases, V lost 3 bases, and 0 bases had no gene match. The germline CDR1 and CDR2 sequences are DFQATT and SNEGSKA (reference sequence). This CDR3 is CSARTSGGYNEQFF. Incomplete CDR3 DNA: TGCAGTGCTAGGACTAGCGGGGGGTACAATGAG.

The sequenced part of the CDR3 DNA is TGTGCCAGTAGCTTGGGGGACAGGGTCGAG. Amino acids: CASSLGDRVE. The whole CDR3 sequence is CASSLGDRVEQYF. The chain joins TRBV19 to TRBJ2-7; 9 nucleotides align to TRBD1. The read falls 3 residues short of the CDR3 end, and the missing part is taken from the germline J gene. This CDR3 is built from 13 residues. Germline V lookup: CDR1 LNHDA, CDR2 SQIVND (reference sequence). After removal of 6 bases from V and 6 bases from J, the junction contained 6 bases not matched to a gene.